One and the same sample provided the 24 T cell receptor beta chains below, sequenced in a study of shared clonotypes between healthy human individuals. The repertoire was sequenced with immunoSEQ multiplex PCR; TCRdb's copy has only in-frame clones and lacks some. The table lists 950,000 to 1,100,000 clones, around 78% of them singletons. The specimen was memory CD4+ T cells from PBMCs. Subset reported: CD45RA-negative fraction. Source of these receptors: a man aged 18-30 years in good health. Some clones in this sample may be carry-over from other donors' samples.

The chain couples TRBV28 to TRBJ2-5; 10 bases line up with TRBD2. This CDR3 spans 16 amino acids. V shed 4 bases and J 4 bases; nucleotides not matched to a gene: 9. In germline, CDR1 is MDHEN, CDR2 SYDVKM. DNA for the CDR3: TGTGCCAGCAGTTCTAGACTAGCGGGCACCGTAGAGACCCAGTACTTC. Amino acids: CASSSRLAGTVETQYF.

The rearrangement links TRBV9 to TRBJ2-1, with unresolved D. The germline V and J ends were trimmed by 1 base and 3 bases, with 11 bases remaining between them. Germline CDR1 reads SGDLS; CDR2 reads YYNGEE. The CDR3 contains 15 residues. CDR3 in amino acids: CASSVLATDYNEQFF. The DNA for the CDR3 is TGTGCCAGCAGCGTATTGGCGACGGACTACAATGAGCAGTTCTTC. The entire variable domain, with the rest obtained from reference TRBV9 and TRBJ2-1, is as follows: DSGVTQTPKHLITATGQRVTLRCSPRSGDLSVYWYQQSLDQGLQFLIQYYNGEERAKGNILERFSAQQFPDLHSELNLSSLELGDSALYFCASSVLATDYNEQFFGPGTRLTVL.

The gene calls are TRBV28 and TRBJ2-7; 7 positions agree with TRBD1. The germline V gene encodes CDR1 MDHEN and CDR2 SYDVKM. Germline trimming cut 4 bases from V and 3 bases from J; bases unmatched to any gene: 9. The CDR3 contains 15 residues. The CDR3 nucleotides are TGTGCCAGCAGTTCTAAACCAACAGGGGTCTACGAGCAGTACTTC. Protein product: CASSSKPTGVYEQYF.

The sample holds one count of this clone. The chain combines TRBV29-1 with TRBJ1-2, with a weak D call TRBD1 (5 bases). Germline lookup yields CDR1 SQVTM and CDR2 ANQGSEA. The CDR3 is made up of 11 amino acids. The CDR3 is CTVALGDGYTF. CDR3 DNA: TGCACCGTCGCTCTGGGGGATGGCTACACCTTC.

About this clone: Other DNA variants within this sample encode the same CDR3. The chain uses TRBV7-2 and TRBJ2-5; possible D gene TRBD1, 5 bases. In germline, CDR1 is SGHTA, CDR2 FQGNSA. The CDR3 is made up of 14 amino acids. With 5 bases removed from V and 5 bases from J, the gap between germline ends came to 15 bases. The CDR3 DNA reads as TGTGCCAGCAGCGGGGTAGACAGTTCCGAGACCCAGTACTTC. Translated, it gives CASSGVDSSETQYF.

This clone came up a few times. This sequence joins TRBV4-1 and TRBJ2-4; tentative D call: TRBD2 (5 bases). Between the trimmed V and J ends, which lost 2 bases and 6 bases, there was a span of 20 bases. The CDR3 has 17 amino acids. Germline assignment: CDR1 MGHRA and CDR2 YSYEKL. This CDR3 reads CASSQPTRTAPGNIQYF. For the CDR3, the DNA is TGCGCCAGCAGCCAACCTACACGGACTGCGCCCGGAAACATTCAGTACTTC.

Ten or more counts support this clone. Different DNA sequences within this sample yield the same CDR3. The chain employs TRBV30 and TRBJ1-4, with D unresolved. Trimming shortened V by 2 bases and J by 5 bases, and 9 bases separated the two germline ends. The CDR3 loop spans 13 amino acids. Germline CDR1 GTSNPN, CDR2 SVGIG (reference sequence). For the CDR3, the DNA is TGTGCCTGGAGTCCGGGAAGAAATGAAAAACTGTTTTTT. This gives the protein CAWSPGRNEKLFF.

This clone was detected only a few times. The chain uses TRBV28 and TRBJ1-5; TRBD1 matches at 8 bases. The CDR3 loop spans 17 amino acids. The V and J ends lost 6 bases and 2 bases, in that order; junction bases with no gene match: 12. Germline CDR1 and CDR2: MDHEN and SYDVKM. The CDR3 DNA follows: TGTGCCAGCAGCCGACGGACAGGGCCAAGGGGCAATCAGCCCCAGCATTTT. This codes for CASSRRTGPRGNQPQHF.

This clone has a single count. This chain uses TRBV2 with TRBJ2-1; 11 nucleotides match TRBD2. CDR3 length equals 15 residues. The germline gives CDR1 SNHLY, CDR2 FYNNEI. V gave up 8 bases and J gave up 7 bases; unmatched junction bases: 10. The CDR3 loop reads CASDLGLAARNEQFF. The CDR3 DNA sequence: TGTGCCAGCGATCTGGGACTAGCGGCCCGGAATGAGCAGTTCTTC.

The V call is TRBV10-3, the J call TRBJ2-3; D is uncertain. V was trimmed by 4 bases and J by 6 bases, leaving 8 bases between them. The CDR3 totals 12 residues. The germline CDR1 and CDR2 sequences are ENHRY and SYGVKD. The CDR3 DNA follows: TGTGCCATCAGTGTGTCTGGGGATACGCAGTATTTT. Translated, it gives CAISVSGDTQYF.

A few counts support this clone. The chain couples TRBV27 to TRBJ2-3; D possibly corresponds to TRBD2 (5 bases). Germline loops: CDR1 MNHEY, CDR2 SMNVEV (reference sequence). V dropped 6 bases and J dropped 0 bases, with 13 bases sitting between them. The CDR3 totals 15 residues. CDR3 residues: CASSRRGPSTDTQYF. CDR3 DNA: TGTGCCAGCAGCCGGCGCGGGCCCAGCACAGATACGCAGTATTTT.

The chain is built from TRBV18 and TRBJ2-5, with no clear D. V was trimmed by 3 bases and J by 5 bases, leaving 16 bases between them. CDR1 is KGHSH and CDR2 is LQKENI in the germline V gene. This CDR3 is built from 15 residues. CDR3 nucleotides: TGTGCCAGCTCACCTCTTCGGTTAGCTGGCGAGACCCAGTACTTC. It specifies CASSPLRLAGETQYF.

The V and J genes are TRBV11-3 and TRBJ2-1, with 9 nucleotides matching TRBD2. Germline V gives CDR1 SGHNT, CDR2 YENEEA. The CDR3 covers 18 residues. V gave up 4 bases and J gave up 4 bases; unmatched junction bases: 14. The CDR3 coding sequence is TGTGCCAGCAGCTCGTCAGCAGCGGGAGGATTTCTTTACAATGAGCAGTTCTTC. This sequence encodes CASSSSAAGGFLYNEQFF.

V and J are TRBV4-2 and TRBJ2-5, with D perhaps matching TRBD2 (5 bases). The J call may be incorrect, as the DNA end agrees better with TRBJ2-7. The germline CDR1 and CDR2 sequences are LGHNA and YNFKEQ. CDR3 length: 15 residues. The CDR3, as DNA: TGTGCCAGCAGCCCCCGGGGTCAGCCATCCTACGAGCAGTACTTC. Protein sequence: CASSPRGQPSYEQYF.

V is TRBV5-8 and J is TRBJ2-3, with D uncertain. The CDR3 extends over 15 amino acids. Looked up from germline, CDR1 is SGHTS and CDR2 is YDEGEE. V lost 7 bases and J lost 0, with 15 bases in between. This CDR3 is CASAPLRSSTDTQYF. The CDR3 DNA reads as TGTGCCAGCGCCCCGCTACGGAGTAGCACAGATACGCAGTATTTT.

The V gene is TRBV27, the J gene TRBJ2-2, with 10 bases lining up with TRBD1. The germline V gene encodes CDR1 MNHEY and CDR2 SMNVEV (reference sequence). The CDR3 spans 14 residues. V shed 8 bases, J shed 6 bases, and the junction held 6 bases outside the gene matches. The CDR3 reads CASGGQGYAGELFF. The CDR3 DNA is TGTGCCAGCGGGGGACAGGGGTACGCCGGGGAGCTGTTTTTT.

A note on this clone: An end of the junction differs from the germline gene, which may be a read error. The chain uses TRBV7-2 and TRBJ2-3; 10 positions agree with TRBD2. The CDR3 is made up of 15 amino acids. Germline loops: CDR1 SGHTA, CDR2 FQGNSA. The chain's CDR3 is CASSLAGAPADTQYF. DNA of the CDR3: TGTGCCAGCAGCCTAGCGGGAGCCCCGGCAGATACGCAGTATTTT.

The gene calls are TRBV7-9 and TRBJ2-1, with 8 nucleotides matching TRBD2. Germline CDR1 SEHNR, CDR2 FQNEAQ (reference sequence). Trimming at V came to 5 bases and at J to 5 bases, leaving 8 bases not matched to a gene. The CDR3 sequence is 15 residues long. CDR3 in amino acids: CASSPRGSGDNEQFF. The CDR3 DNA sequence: TGTGCCAGCAGCCCCAGGGGTAGCGGGGACAATGAGCAGTTCTTC.

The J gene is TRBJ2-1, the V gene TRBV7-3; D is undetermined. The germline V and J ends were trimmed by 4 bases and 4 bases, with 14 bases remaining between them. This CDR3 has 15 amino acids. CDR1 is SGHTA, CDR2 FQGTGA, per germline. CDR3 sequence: CASSSSGRLYNEQFF. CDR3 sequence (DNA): TGTGCCAGCAGCTCAAGTGGGCGGCTATACAATGAGCAGTTCTTC. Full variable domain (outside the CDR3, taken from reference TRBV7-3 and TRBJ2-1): GAGVSQTPSNKVTEKGKYVELRCDPISGHTALYWYRQSLGQGPEFLIYFQGTGAADDSGLPNDRFFAVRPEGSVSTLKIQRTERGDSAVYLCASSSSGRLYNEQFFGPGTRLTVL.

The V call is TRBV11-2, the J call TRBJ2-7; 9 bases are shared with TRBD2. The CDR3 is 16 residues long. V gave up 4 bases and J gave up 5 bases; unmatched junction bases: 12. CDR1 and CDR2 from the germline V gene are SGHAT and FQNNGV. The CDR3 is CASSWGGGRAINEQYF. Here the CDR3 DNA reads TGTGCCAGCAGCTGGGGCGGCGGGAGGGCCATCAACGAGCAGTACTTC.

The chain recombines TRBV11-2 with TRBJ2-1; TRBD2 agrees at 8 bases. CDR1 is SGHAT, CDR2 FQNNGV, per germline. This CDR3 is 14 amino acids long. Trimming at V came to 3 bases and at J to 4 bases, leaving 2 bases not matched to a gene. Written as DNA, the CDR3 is TGTGCCAGCAGCTTTAGCGGGGCGTACAATGAGCAGTTCTTC. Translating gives CASSFSGAYNEQFF.

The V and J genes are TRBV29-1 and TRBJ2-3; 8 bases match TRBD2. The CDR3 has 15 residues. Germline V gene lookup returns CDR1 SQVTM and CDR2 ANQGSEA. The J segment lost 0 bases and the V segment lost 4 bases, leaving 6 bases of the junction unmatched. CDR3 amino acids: CSVAGLGLSTDTQYF. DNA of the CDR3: TGCAGCGTTGCGGGACTAGGGCTTAGCACAGATACGCAGTATTTT.

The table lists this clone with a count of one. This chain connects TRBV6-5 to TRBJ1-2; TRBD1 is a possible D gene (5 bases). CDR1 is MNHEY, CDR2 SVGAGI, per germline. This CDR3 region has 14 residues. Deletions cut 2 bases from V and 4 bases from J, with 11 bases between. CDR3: CASSYNRRTYGYTF. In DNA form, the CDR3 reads TGTGCCAGCAGTTACAACAGGCGAACCTATGGCTACACCTTC.

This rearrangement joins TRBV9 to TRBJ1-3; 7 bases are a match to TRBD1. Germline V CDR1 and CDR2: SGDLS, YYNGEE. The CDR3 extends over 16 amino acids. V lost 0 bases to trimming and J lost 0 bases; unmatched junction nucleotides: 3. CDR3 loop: CASSVVNRGSGNTIYF. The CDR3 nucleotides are TGTGCCAGCAGCGTAGTGAACAGGGGCTCTGGAAACACCATATATTTT. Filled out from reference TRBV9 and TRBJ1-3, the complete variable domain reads DSGVTQTPKHLITATGQRVTLRCSPRSGDLSVYWYQQSLDQGLQFLIQYYNGEERAKGNILERFSAQQFPDLHSELNLSSLELGDSALYFCASSVVNRGSGNTIYFGEGSWLTVV.